The next 27 T cell receptor beta chains were all read from a single sample in a study of blood T cell repertoires in COVID-19. Measured with immunoSEQ multiplex PCR; TCRdb has only the in-frame clones, and not every one. This table has approximately 50,000 clones, around four fifths appearing once. The sequencing sample was made of peripheral blood. All receptors derive from a human donor in a cohort sampled during active COVID-19.

This clone was observed a few times. The rearrangement links TRBV7-9 to TRBJ2-7, with no clear D. The V end lost 5 bases, the J end lost 2 bases, and 7 bases lay between the germline ends. Germline V gives CDR1 SEHNR, CDR2 FQNEAQ (reference sequence). The CDR3 is 12 amino acids. CDR3 region: CASSRVTYEQYF. The DNA of the CDR3 is TGTGCCAGCAGCCGAGTAACCTACGAGCAGTACTTC.

This clone has only a few counts. In DNA form, the CDR3 reads TGTGCCAGTAGTGCGGGACTAGCGGGAAATACGCAGTATTTT. Encoded protein: CASSAGLAGNTQYF. The chain has TRBV19 and TRBJ2-3; 13 positions match TRBD2. V lost 5 bases and J lost 7; bases outside the gene matches: 3. The CDR3 length is 14 residues. The germline gives CDR1 LNHDA, CDR2 SQIVND (reference sequence).

The genes are TRBV19 and TRBJ1-1; 8 positions match TRBD1. CDR1 and CDR2 from the germline V gene are LNHDA and SQIVND (reference sequence). J lost 4 bases, V lost 3 bases, and 4 bases had no gene match. The CDR3 contains 14 residues. Here the CDR3 reads CASSIRGRATEAFF. The CDR3 region has the DNA TGTGCCAGTAGTATCAGGGGGCGTGCCACTGAAGCTTTCTTT.

The chain recombines TRBV28 with TRBJ1-3; no definite D call. Trimming cost V 5 bases and J 4 bases, with 9 bases left between them. The CDR3 spans 13 residues. Germline V gene data show CDR1 as MDHEN and CDR2 as SYDVKM. CDR3 sequence (DNA): TGTGCCAGCAGTCGGACTGCCGGAAACACCATATATTTT. It is translated as CASSRTAGNTIYF.

The genes are TRBV12-5 and TRBJ2-1; 10 nucleotides agree with TRBD2. CDR3 length equals 14 residues. V was pared by 10 bases and J by 8 bases, with 11 bases of the junction left unmatched. Germline CDR1 reads LGHNT; CDR2 reads FRNRAP. The CDR3 sequence: CATTPSGGAYEQFF. The CDR3 DNA is TGTGCTACTACCCCCAGCGGGGGGGCCTATGAGCAGTTCTTC.

A single count supports this clone. The chain carries TRBV28 and TRBJ1-1; 8 bases are a match to TRBD1. Germline CDR1 MDHEN, CDR2 SYDVKM. Trimming took 6 bases from V and 6 from J; bases not matched to a gene: 12. CDR3 size: 15 residues. This CDR3 is CASREVTGGRSEAFF. In DNA form, the CDR3 reads TGTGCCAGCAGGGAGGTCACAGGGGGACGGTCTGAAGCTTTCTTT.

This chain uses TRBV12-3 or TRBV12-4 with TRBJ2-7, with D possibly being TRBD2 (5 bases). This CDR3 has 12 amino acids. Trimming removed 8 bases from V and 6 bases from J, with 14 bases in between. CDR3 protein: CASLRAIREQYF. CDR3 nucleotides: TGTGCCAGCTTGAGGGCTATCCGCGAGCAGTACTTC.

The chain has TRBV3-1 (or the pseudogene TRBV3-2) and TRBJ2-1; 7 bases align to TRBD2. The CDR3 has 16 residues. Germline CDR1 reads LGHDT; CDR2 reads YNNKEL (reference sequence). V shed 3 bases, J shed 4 bases, and the junction held 9 bases outside the gene matches. CDR3 protein: CASSHTSGGGYNEQFF. The CDR3 nucleotides read TGTGCCAGCAGCCACACATCCGGCGGGGGTTACAATGAGCAGTTCTTC.

This clone was observed a few times. V gene TRBV9 combines with J gene TRBJ1-2; 9 bases are a match to TRBD1. Looked up from germline, CDR1 is SGDLS and CDR2 is YYNGEE. V was clipped by 7 bases and J by 4 bases; unmatched bases: 5. This CDR3 is 13 amino acids long. The CDR3 DNA reads TGTGCCAGCTCTCGGGACAGGGCCTATGGCTACACCTTC. Protein product: CASSRDRAYGYTF.

The chain joins TRBV30 to TRBJ2-1, with D unclear. CDR1 is GTSNPN, CDR2 SVGIG, per germline (reference sequence). The CDR3 contains 14 residues. Trimming cost V 0 bases and J 9 bases, with 15 bases left between them. CDR3 DNA: TGTGCCTGGAGTGTAGTAGTGAGCTCAGGTGAGCAGTTCTTC. Amino acid sequence: CAWSVVVSSGEQFF.

The CDR3 DNA reads as TGTGCCCCTTCGGGGGGGGACGCCTACGAGCAGTACTTC. Translation: CAPSGGDAYEQYF. This chain links TRBV19 with TRBJ2-7; TRBD2 aligns across 8 bases. The CDR3 is 13 residues long. CDR1 is LNHDA and CDR2 is SQIVND in the germline V gene (reference sequence). The junction had 8 bases not matched to a gene; V was cut back by 11 bases and J by 2 bases.

This clone appeared a single time. The genes are TRBV18 and TRBJ2-7; D not certain. The CDR3 has 13 residues. Trimming shortened V by 3 bases and J by 1 base, and 7 bases separated the two germline ends. From germline, CDR1 is KGHSH and CDR2 LQKENI. CDR3 bases: TGTGCCAGCTCACCTGGCAGTTCCTACGAGCAGTACTTC. Its protein product is CASSPGSSYEQYF. The entire variable domain, with the rest obtained from reference TRBV18 and TRBJ2-7, is as follows: NAGVMQNPRHLVRRRGQEARLRCSPMKGHSHVYWYRQLPEEGLKFMVYLQKENIIDESGMPKERFSAEFPKEGPSILRIQQVVRGDSAAYFCASSPGSSYEQYFGPGTRLTVT.

V is TRBV5-5 and J is TRBJ1-5; 7 bases fit TRBD1. The germline V gene encodes CDR1 SGHKS and CDR2 YYEKEE (reference sequence). CDR3 size: 15 residues. The V gene end was trimmed by 5 bases and the J gene end by 5 bases; junction bases not matched to a gene: 10. The DNA for the CDR3 is TGTGCCAGCAGACCCGGGACAGAAAGATATCAGCCCCAGCATTTT. Its translation: CASRPGTERYQPQHF.

The CDR3 region has the DNA TGCGCCAGCAGCTTGGACAGGGGGGGAAAGCAGCCCCAGCATTTT. Amino acids: CASSLDRGGKQPQHF. This sequence joins TRBV5-1 and TRBJ1-5; 8 bases match TRBD1. The J segment lost 7 bases and the V segment lost 0 bases, leaving 6 bases of the junction unmatched. The CDR3 covers 15 residues. The germline gives CDR1 SGHRS, CDR2 YFSETQ.

The V gene is TRBV24-1, the J gene TRBJ2-1, with TRBD2 identical over 7 bases. In germline, CDR1 is KGHDR, CDR2 SFDVKD. This CDR3 has 18 amino acids. Trimming at V came to 2 bases and at J to 2 bases, leaving 11 bases not matched to a gene. Here the CDR3 DNA reads TGTGCCACCAGTGATTCCCTGTATCGGGGGGACCCCTACAATGAGCAGTTCTTC. It codes for CATSDSLYRGDPYNEQFF.

The chain employs TRBV5-1 and TRBJ2-1, with TRBD2 matching 11 bases. This CDR3 is 13 amino acids long. The germline V gene has CDR1 SGHRS and CDR2 YFSETQ. With V trimmed by 4 bases and J by 9 bases, 3 bases remained unmatched. Here the CDR3 DNA reads TGCGCCAGCAGCCGGACTAGCGGGTTTGAGCAGTTCTTC. Its translation is CASSRTSGFEQFF.

The chain is built from TRBV28 and TRBJ2-3; TRBD2 aligns across 8 bases. This CDR3 comprises 16 residues. J was trimmed by 1 base and V by 5 bases; bases with no gene match: 8. Germline lookup yields CDR1 MDHEN and CDR2 SYDVKM. Written as DNA, the CDR3 is TGTGCCAGCAGTCTCATTGGACTAGCTGGCACAGATACGCAGTATTTT. Amino acid sequence: CASSLIGLAGTDTQYF.

In DNA, the CDR3 is TGTGCCAGCACCCGGGGGGCCTATTCCTACGAGCAGTACTTC. The encoded protein is CASTRGAYSYEQYF. V is TRBV6-5 and J is TRBJ2-7; a possible D gene is TRBD2 (7 bases). The germline gives CDR1 MNHEY, CDR2 SVGAGI. V was clipped by 7 bases and J by 1 base, with 14 bases between them. CDR3 size: 14 residues.

V and J are TRBV2 and TRBJ1-4, with 8 bases fitting TRBD1. With 2 bases clipped from V and 7 bases from J, the junction kept 3 bases outside the gene matches. Germline V gene lookup returns CDR1 SNHLY and CDR2 FYNNEI. This CDR3 contains 14 residues. The CDR3 loop reads CASSERTGSEKLFF. The DNA of the CDR3 is TGTGCCAGCAGTGAAAGGACAGGGAGTGAAAAACTGTTTTTT.

This clone is categorized as medium-sized. The sample holds other DNA sequences that translate to the same CDR3. In DNA form, the CDR3 reads TGTGCCAGCAGCTTAGAAGGGGGACCTTATAGCAATCAGCCCCAGCATTTT. It specifies CASSLEGGPYSNQPQHF. The V call is TRBV7-6, the J call TRBJ1-5, with D tentatively TRBD1 (6 bases). Germline CDR1 SGHVS, CDR2 FNYEAQ. The CDR3 sequence is 17 residues long. V was cut by 1 base and J by 0 bases, with 13 bases left in between.

The rearrangement links TRBV5-1 to TRBJ2-1, with TRBD2 identical over 12 bases. Trimming at V came to 2 bases and at J to 7 bases, leaving 4 bases not matched to a gene. CDR3 length: 15 residues. Germline V gives CDR1 SGHRS, CDR2 YFSETQ. The CDR3 loop reads CASSFLAGGPNEQFF. The CDR3 DNA follows: TGCGCCAGCAGCTTCCTAGCGGGGGGGCCGAATGAGCAGTTCTTC.

V is TRBV7-9 and J is TRBJ2-7, with 7 bases fitting TRBD2. From germline, CDR1 is SEHNR and CDR2 FQNEAQ (reference sequence). The CDR3 consists of 14 residues. The V and J ends lost 5 bases and 5 bases, in that order; junction bases with no gene match: 9. CDR3 amino acids: CASSQGREQHEQYF. CDR3 DNA: TGTGCCAGCAGCCAAGGGAGGGAGCAACACGAGCAGTACTTC. Full variable domain (rest looked up from reference TRBV7-9 and TRBJ2-7): DTGVSQNPRHKITKRGQNVTFRCDPISEHNRLYWYRQTLGQGPEFLTYFQNEAQLEKSRLLSDRFSAERPKGSFSTLEIQRTEQGDSAMYLCASSQGREQHEQYFGPGTRLTVT.

This clone appeared a few times. V is TRBV3-1 (or the pseudogene TRBV3-2) and J is TRBJ1-5; no clear D gene. The germline CDR1 and CDR2 sequences are LGHDT and YNNKEL (reference sequence). V was clipped by 0 bases and J by 0 bases, with 12 bases between them. The CDR3 loop spans 17 amino acids. Written as DNA, the CDR3 is TGTGCCAGCAGCCAAGATTCAGGACTTTATAGCAATCAGCCCCAGCATTTT. It translates to CASSQDSGLYSNQPQHF.

The chain links TRBV7-3 to TRBJ2-1; 9 bases line up with TRBD1. Germline V CDR1 and CDR2: SGHTA, FQGTGA. The junction had 2 bases not matched to a gene; V was cut back by 1 base and J by 4 bases. There are 15 residues in the CDR3. The CDR3 DNA reads TGTGCCAGCAGCTTAAGGGGGACAGGGTACAATGAGCAGTTCTTC. This encodes CASSLRGTGYNEQFF.

This chain joins TRBV5-8 and TRBJ1-5, with D maybe TRBD1 (6 bases). The CDR3 runs to 15 residues. Trimming shortened V by 1 base and J by 5 bases, and 13 bases separated the two germline ends. Germline CDR1 and CDR2: SGHTS and YDEGEE. The CDR3 here is CASSLSGQKDQPQHF. CDR3 coding DNA: TGTGCCAGCAGCTTGAGTGGACAGAAAGATCAGCCCCAGCATTTT.

This chain links TRBV29-1 with TRBJ2-7, with 8 bases fitting TRBD1. Germline V gives CDR1 SQVTM, CDR2 ANQGSEA. After removal of 1 base from V and 7 bases from J, the junction contained 18 bases not matched to a gene. The CDR3 loop spans 17 amino acids. The chain's CDR3 is CSVEGIKGTGEIREQYF. The DNA for the CDR3 is TGCAGCGTTGAAGGAATTAAGGGGACAGGTGAAATCCGGGAGCAGTACTTC.

This rearrangement joins TRBV24-1 to TRBJ2-2; tentatively, D is TRBD2 (5 bases). Germline V lookup: CDR1 KGHDR, CDR2 SFDVKD. The length of the CDR3 is 15 residues. V shed 2 bases and J shed 5 bases, with 11 bases lying between them. DNA for the CDR3: TGTGCCACCAGTGATTCCCTCGGGGTGACCGGGGAGCTGTTTTTT. Translating it yields CATSDSLGVTGELFF.